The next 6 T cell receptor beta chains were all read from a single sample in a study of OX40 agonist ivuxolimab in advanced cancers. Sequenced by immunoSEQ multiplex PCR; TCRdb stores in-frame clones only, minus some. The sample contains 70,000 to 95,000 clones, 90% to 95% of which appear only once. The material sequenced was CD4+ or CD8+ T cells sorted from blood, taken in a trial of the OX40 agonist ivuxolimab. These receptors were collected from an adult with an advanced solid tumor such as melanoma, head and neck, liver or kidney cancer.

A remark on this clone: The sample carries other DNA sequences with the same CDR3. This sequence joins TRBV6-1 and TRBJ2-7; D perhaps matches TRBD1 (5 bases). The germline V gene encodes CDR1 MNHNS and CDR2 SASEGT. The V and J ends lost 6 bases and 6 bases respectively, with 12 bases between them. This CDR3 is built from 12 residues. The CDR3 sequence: CASRDGAGEQYF. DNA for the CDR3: TGTGCCAGCAGGGATGGGGCCGGCGAGCAGTACTTC.

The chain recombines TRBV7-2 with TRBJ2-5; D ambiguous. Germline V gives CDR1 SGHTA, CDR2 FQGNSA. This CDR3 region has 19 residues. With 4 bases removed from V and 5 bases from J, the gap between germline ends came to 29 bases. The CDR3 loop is CASSSSSTDTPRLWETQYF. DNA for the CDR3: TGTGCCAGCAGCTCCAGCAGTACGGATACCCCTCGACTCTGGGAGACCCAGTACTTC.

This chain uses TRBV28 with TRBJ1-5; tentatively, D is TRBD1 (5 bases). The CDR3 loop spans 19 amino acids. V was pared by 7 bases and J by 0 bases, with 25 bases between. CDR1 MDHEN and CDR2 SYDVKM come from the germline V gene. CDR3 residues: CASTLRESRDPHSNQPQHF. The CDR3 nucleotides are TGTGCCAGCACCTTGCGGGAAAGCCGGGACCCCCATAGCAATCAGCCCCAGCATTTT.

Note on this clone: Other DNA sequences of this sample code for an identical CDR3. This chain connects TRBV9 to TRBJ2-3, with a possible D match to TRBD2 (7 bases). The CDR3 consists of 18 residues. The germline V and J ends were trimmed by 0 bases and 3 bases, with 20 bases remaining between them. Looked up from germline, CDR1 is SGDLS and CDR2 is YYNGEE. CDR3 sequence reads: CASSVGGSPRGGTDTQYF. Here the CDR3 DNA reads TGTGCCAGCAGCGTAGGAGGCAGCCCGAGGGGGGGGACAGATACGCAGTATTTT.

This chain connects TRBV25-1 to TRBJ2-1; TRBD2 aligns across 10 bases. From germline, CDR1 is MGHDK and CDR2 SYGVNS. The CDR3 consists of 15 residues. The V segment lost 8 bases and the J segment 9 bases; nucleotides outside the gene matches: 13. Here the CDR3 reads CASLSGASGGSEQFF. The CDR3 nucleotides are TGTGCCAGCCTCTCGGGGGCTAGCGGGGGTAGTGAGCAGTTCTTC.

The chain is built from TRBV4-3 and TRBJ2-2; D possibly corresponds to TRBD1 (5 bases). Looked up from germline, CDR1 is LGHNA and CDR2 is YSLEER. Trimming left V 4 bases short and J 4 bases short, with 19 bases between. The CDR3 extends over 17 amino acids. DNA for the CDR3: TGCGCCAGCAGCCCTCAAGCCAGGGCCCCGAGCACCGGGGAGCTGTTTTTT. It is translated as CASSPQARAPSTGELFF.